This T cell receptor (beta chain) was captured in a study of T-cell reconstitution after alpha-beta-depleted transplantation in children. Per germline, CDR1 LGHNA and CDR2 YNFKEQ. V was clipped by 2 bases and J by 8 bases, with 22 bases between them. This CDR3 has 17 residues. Unique molecular identifiers were incorporated when the TCRbeta library was constructed. TCRdb reprocessed the PCR reads via MiXCR and lists one record per CDR3 protein. The repertoire includes over 550,000 distinct CDR3 sequences, 10% to 13% of them detected once, and 4% sits in the top ten. The sequence came from a human donor who donated a stem cell graft to a child with acute myeloid leukemia. V is TRBV4-2 and J is TRBJ2-1, with D maybe TRBD2 (6 bases). Specimen: PBMCs from the stem cell graft donor, collected from the stem cell graft. The CDR3 DNA reads as TGTGCCAGCAGCCAACTCACCGGGACTCTGATCGTGGATGAGCAGTTCTTC. Its protein product is CASSQLTGTLIVDEQFF.